One and the same sample provided the 20 T cell receptor beta chains below, sequenced in a study of blood T cell repertoires in COVID-19. Generated by immunoSEQ multiplex PCR, the TCRdb table keeps only in-frame clones and is missing some. The sample records a few hundred thousand clones, roughly 80% being singletons. The specimen was peripheral blood. The receptors were gathered from a woman aged 80 or over with active or convalescent COVID-19.

The chain recombines TRBV7-2 with TRBJ1-1, with D unresolved. This CDR3 is built from 13 residues. The germline V gene has CDR1 SGHTA and CDR2 FQGNSA. V was trimmed by 7 bases and J by 8 bases, leaving 17 bases between them. CDR3 coding DNA: TGTGCCAGCACCAGCCAAAGGCGGCAGGAAGCTTTCTTT. Protein sequence: CASTSQRRQEAFF.

The chain links TRBV4-3 to TRBJ1-6; D is ambiguous. Germline CDR1 reads LGHNA; CDR2 reads YSLEER. Trimming took 0 bases from V and 10 from J, leaving 10 bases between them. The CDR3 covers 14 residues. The CDR3 sequence is CASSQESSRSPLHF. DNA of the CDR3: TGCGCCAGCAGCCAAGAGAGCTCGAGGTCACCCCTCCACTTT.

This chain uses TRBV5-4 with TRBJ2-2; D might be TRBD1 (5 bases). CDR1 and CDR2 from the germline V gene are SGHNT and YYREEE (reference sequence). CDR3 length: 15 residues. V was cut by 2 bases and J by 0 bases, with 8 bases left in between. The CDR3 nucleotides read TGTGCCAGCAGCTTAAGCAGGGCGAACACCGGGGAGCTGTTTTTT. Translation gives CASSLSRANTGELFF.

This chain links TRBV10-1 with TRBJ2-1; 9 positions match TRBD2. The CDR3 is made up of 15 amino acids. Per germline, CDR1 WNHNN and CDR2 SYGVQD (reference sequence). V lost 6 bases to trimming and J lost 7 bases; unmatched junction nucleotides: 10. CDR3 nucleotide sequence: TGCGCCAGCAGAATTAGCGGGAGTCTGAGGAATGAGCAGTTCTTC. Amino acid sequence: CASRISGSLRNEQFF.

The rearrangement links TRBV9 to TRBJ1-2, with D tentatively TRBD1 (5 bases). With 4 bases removed from V and 4 bases from J, the gap between germline ends came to 11 bases. CDR1 is SGDLS and CDR2 is YYNGEE in the germline V gene. The CDR3 is 13 residues long. CDR3 sequence reads: CASSSNRGYGYTF. In DNA, the CDR3 is TGTGCCAGCAGCTCAAATAGGGGCTATGGCTACACCTTC.

CDR3 sequence (DNA): TGCGCCAGCAGCCAAGAACGTCAGGGGTCAAACCCTAAAAATGAAAAACTGTTTTTT. Its translation: CASSQERQGSNPKNEKLFF. V gene TRBV4-3 combines with J gene TRBJ1-4, with a tentative D call TRBD1 (6 bases). The CDR3 has 19 residues. The V end was cut by 0 bases, the J end by 5 bases, with 22 bases between. Germline values: CDR1 LGHNA, CDR2 YSLEER.

This clone was seen many times. The genes are TRBV24-1 and TRBJ1-3, with 7 nucleotides matching TRBD1. CDR1 and CDR2 from the germline V gene are KGHDR and SFDVKD. Germline trimming cut 7 bases from V and 0 bases from J; bases unmatched to any gene: 23. This CDR3 region has 21 residues. CDR3 DNA: TGTGCCACCAGCCGCTTCCCCCCCGGGACAGCAGGCCGATTCTCTGGAAACACCATATATTTT. Translation: CATSRFPPGTAGRFSGNTIYF.

This chain joins TRBV28 and TRBJ2-3; 9 bases match TRBD2. With V trimmed by 5 bases and J by 1 base, 1 base remained unmatched. Germline V gives CDR1 MDHEN, CDR2 SYDVKM. CDR3 size: 14 residues. CDR3 region: CASSVAGGTDTQYF. CDR3 in DNA: TGTGCCAGCAGTGTAGCGGGGGGCACAGATACGCAGTATTTT.

The rearrangement uses TRBV19 and TRBJ2-2; 9 bases agree with TRBD2. The CDR3 runs 16 residues. Unmatched junction bases numbered 8, after V lost 6 bases and J lost 3 bases. Germline loops: CDR1 LNHDA, CDR2 SQIVND (reference sequence). DNA of the CDR3: TGTGCCAGTAGCATCCCTAGCGGGATTCACACCGGGGAGCTGTTTTTT. It translates to CASSIPSGIHTGELFF.

The chain combines TRBV2 with TRBJ2-1; 12 nucleotides match TRBD2. V gave up 4 bases and J gave up 8 bases; unmatched junction bases: 6. The CDR3 loop spans 15 amino acids. From germline, CDR1 is SNHLY and CDR2 FYNNEI. The CDR3 DNA sequence: TGTGCCAGCAGTGCTAGCGGGGGGGTATCTCATGAGCAGTTCTTC. This codes for CASSASGGVSHEQFF.

This sequence joins TRBV5-6 and TRBJ1-2, with 10 bases lining up with TRBD1. V shed 3 bases and J 4 bases; nucleotides not matched to a gene: 9. The germline CDR1 and CDR2 sequences are SGHDT and YYEEEE. This CDR3 is 16 amino acids long. The CDR3 DNA reads as TGTGCCAGCAGCTACGGGACAGGGGATCCTAGCTATGGCTACACCTTC. It translates to CASSYGTGDPSYGYTF.

The J gene is TRBJ1-6, the V gene TRBV21-1. TRBV21-1 is annotated as a pseudogene. The CDR3 spans 19 residues. CDR3 amino acids: CASSKANWNWETYNSPLHF. CDR3 DNA sequence: TGTGCCAGCAGCAAAGCCAATTGGAACTGGGAGACCTATAATTCACCCCTCCACTTT.

V is TRBV10-3 and J is TRBJ2-5; 8 bases fit TRBD2. Losses at the gene ends were 10 bases for V and 5 bases for J; bases not matched to a gene: 9. The CDR3 covers 13 residues. Germline CDR1 is ENHRY and CDR2 is SYGVKD. The CDR3 sequence is CATSGGALETQYF. CDR3 coding DNA: TGTGCCACCTCCGGGGGGGCCTTGGAGACCCAGTACTTC.

The rearrangement links TRBV7-3 to TRBJ1-2, with 7 bases identical to TRBD1. With V trimmed by 1 base and J by 8 bases, 10 bases remained unmatched. From germline, CDR1 is SGHTA and CDR2 FQGTGA. CDR3 length: 15 amino acids. CDR3 loop: CASSLMGRGKDGYTF. The CDR3 nucleotides are TGTGCCAGCAGCTTAATGGGCAGGGGGAAGGACGGCTACACCTTC.

The CDR3 is CASSTLGSEQFF. CDR3 coding DNA: TGTGCCAGCAGCACGTTGGGGAGCGAGCAGTTCTTC. The chain is built from TRBV27 and TRBJ2-1; TRBD2 might be the D (5 bases). Trimming shortened V by 6 bases and J by 10 bases, and 13 bases separated the two germline ends. Per germline, CDR1 MNHEY and CDR2 SMNVEV (reference sequence). The CDR3 runs to 12 residues.

The chain recombines TRBV30 with TRBJ2-7; 8 bases are a match to TRBD2. The CDR3 runs 12 residues. Per germline, CDR1 GTSNPN and CDR2 SVGIG (reference sequence). Trimming removed 7 bases from V and 6 bases from J; junction bases left unmatched: 8. The CDR3 DNA is TGTGCCTCCCGCGGGACTAGGGGCGAGCAGTACTTC. It is translated as CASRGTRGEQYF.

The chain employs TRBV4-1 and TRBJ2-1, with D unclear. This CDR3 comprises 13 residues. Trimming stripped 4 bases from V and 0 bases from J, with 4 bases between. Germline lookup yields CDR1 MGHRA and CDR2 YSYEKL. The CDR3 DNA reads as TGCGCCAGCAGCCTCGGCTCCTACAATGAGCAGTTCTTC. It encodes CASSLGSYNEQFF.

The chain employs TRBV20-1 and TRBJ2-7; no firm D call. The CDR3 consists of 14 residues. V lost 3 bases and J 4 bases, leaving 16 bases between the germline ends. Germline values: CDR1 DFQATT, CDR2 SNEGSKA (reference sequence). The CDR3 here is CSASQLARSYEQYF. CDR3 bases: TGCAGTGCTAGTCAATTGGCAAGGAGTTACGAGCAGTACTTC.

The rearrangement uses TRBV7-2 and TRBJ2-5, with 11 bases identical to TRBD2. Germline loops: CDR1 SGHTA, CDR2 FQGNSA. There are 19 residues in the CDR3. Trimming at V came to 1 base and at J to 4 bases, leaving 14 bases not matched to a gene. The CDR3 DNA sequence: TGTGCCAGCAGCTTAGTTTCCCCTAGCGGGAGGCGGGGGGGAGAGACCCAGTACTTC. Amino acid sequence: CASSLVSPSGRRGGETQYF.

The chain recombines TRBV7-3 with TRBJ2-7, with 7 bases fitting TRBD1. The CDR3 length is 14 residues. V lost 4 bases, J lost 2 bases, and 5 bases stayed unmatched. Germline CDR1 SGHTA, CDR2 FQGTGA. The CDR3 nucleotides are TGTGCCAGCAGCTCAGGGACAGTCCCCTACGAGCAGTACTTC. Encoded protein: CASSSGTVPYEQYF.